The 26 T cell receptor beta chains reported below all come from one sample, sequenced in a study of blood T cell repertoires in COVID-19. Produced via immunoSEQ multiplex PCR; TCRdb's table is partial and in-frame only. The table shows about 120,000 clones, with about 86% occurring only once. Material for sequencing was peripheral blood. These receptors were obtained from a woman aged 45-59 years with acute or convalescent COVID-19.

J is TRBJ2-7 and V is TRBV6-1; TRBD2 matches at 7 bases. CDR3 length equals 14 residues. Germline assignment: CDR1 MNHNS and CDR2 SASEGT. J was trimmed by 5 bases and V by 0 bases; bases with no gene match: 4. This CDR3 is CASSEAGGLDEQYF. Here the CDR3 DNA reads TGTGCCAGCAGTGAAGCGGGGGGGTTAGACGAGCAGTACTTC.

The rearrangement uses TRBV7-8 and TRBJ1-6; D remains unclear. V was pared by 5 bases and J by 10 bases, with 15 bases between. CDR1 SGHVS and CDR2 FQNEAQ come from the germline V gene. This CDR3 spans 14 amino acids. This CDR3 is CASSGQASGSPLHF. The CDR3 nucleotides read TGTGCCAGCAGCGGCCAGGCCTCGGGGTCACCCCTCCACTTT.

This rearrangement joins TRBV7-9 to TRBJ2-5, with 13 positions matching TRBD2. V lost 1 base and J lost 4; bases outside the gene matches: 0. CDR3 length: 15 amino acids. CDR1 is SEHNR, CDR2 FQNEAQ, per germline (reference sequence). The CDR3 sequence is CASSLGTSGRETQYF. CDR3 DNA: TGTGCCAGCAGCTTAGGGACTAGCGGGAGAGAGACCCAGTACTTC. The entire variable domain, with the rest obtained from reference TRBV7-9 and TRBJ2-5, is as follows: DTGVSQNPRHKITKRGQNVTFRCDPISEHNRLYWYRQTLGQGPEFLTYFQNEAQLEKSRLLSDRFSAERPKGSFSTLEIQRTEQGDSAMYLCASSLGTSGRETQYFGPGTRLLVL.

The genes are TRBV5-6 and TRBJ2-7; TRBD2 matches 9 bases. CDR3 length: 15 residues. After removal of 0 bases from V and 7 bases from J, the junction contained 8 bases not matched to a gene. Germline assignment: CDR1 SGHDT and CDR2 YYEEEE. CDR3 nucleotide sequence: TGTGCCAGCAGCTTGGCCAGCCTAGCGGGATGGGAGCAGTACTTC. Translation gives CASSLASLAGWEQYF.

V gene TRBV5-1 combines with J gene TRBJ2-7; 7 bases match TRBD1. Germline V gene data show CDR1 as SGHRS and CDR2 as YFSETQ. The CDR3 totals 15 residues. The V segment lost 3 bases and the J segment 1 base; nucleotides outside the gene matches: 7. DNA of the CDR3: TGCGCCAGCAGCTGGGATCCGGGACAGTCCTACGAGCAGTACTTC. It codes for CASSWDPGQSYEQYF.

The V and J genes are TRBV19 and TRBJ1-1; D not certain. Germline V gives CDR1 LNHDA, CDR2 SQIVND (reference sequence). V lost 0 bases to trimming and J lost 11 bases, with 13 bases between them. The CDR3 spans 13 residues. CDR3 amino acids: CASSIDRGGPAFF. DNA for the CDR3: TGTGCCAGTAGTATAGATCGGGGAGGGCCGGCTTTCTTT.

This sequence joins TRBV4-3 and TRBJ1-2, with 7 bases identical to TRBD1. With V trimmed by 2 bases and J by 8 bases, 11 bases remained unmatched. CDR1 and CDR2 (germline): LGHNA, YSLEER. This CDR3 contains 15 residues. CDR3 coding DNA: TGCGCCAGCAGCCAAACGGACAGGAGCCGAGGGGGCTACACCTTC. It translates to CASSQTDRSRGGYTF.

This clone came up once. The rearrangement links TRBV2 to TRBJ1-1; 10 bases are shared with TRBD1. Germline V CDR1 and CDR2: SNHLY, FYNNEI. The length of the CDR3 is 13 residues. V was clipped by 9 bases and J by 11 bases; unmatched bases: 12. This CDR3 is CARGTGAGAGAFF. In DNA, the CDR3 is TGTGCCAGGGGGACAGGGGCCGGAGCGGGGGCTTTCTTT.

The chain employs TRBV5-1 and TRBJ1-1, with 9 nucleotides matching TRBD1. The CDR3 extends over 16 amino acids. Germline V gives CDR1 SGHRS, CDR2 YFSETQ. Trimming at V came to 0 bases and at J to 1 base, leaving 4 bases not matched to a gene. The CDR3 here is CASSLDRGLSNTEAFF. DNA for the CDR3: TGCGCCAGCAGCTTGGACAGGGGGCTCTCGAACACTGAAGCTTTCTTT.

The CDR3 loop reads CASSSTGARGDGYTF. CDR3 in DNA: TGTGCCAGCAGCTCCACAGGGGCACGGGGAGATGGCTACACCTTC. The rearrangement links TRBV7-2 to TRBJ1-2; TRBD1 aligns across 7 bases. CDR3 length: 15 residues. The germline gives CDR1 SGHTA, CDR2 FQGNSA. The J segment lost 6 bases and the V segment lost 4 bases, leaving 11 bases of the junction unmatched.

The chain is built from TRBV2 and TRBJ1-2; D perhaps matches TRBD1 (6 bases). Trimming stripped 11 bases from V and 6 bases from J, with 13 bases between. The CDR3 is 11 residues long. The V gene's germline CDR1 is SNHLY and CDR2 FYNNEI. CDR3 region: CAGREGDGYTF. The CDR3 region has the DNA TGTGCCGGGAGGGAGGGGGATGGCTACACCTTC.

The chain couples TRBV24-1 to TRBJ1-4; D might be TRBD1 (5 bases). V gave up 0 bases and J gave up 8 bases, with 18 bases separating them. The CDR3 covers 17 residues. In germline, CDR1 is KGHDR, CDR2 SFDVKD. DNA of the CDR3: TGTGCCACCAGTGATTTGCCTTGGGACCGGGAGGGAGAAAAACTGTTTTTT. Translation: CATSDLPWDREGEKLFF.

In DNA form, the CDR3 reads TGTGCCACCAGCCTGGGGGGAGAGAGCACAGATACGCAGTATTTT. As protein: CATSLGGESTDTQYF. The chain links TRBV24-1 to TRBJ2-3; tentative D call: TRBD2 (6 bases). The CDR3 loop spans 15 amino acids. V lost 7 bases, J lost 0 bases, and 13 bases lay in between. The germline gives CDR1 KGHDR, CDR2 SFDVKD.

CDR3 sequence (DNA): TGTGCCAGCAGCCCACCGGGACTAGCGGTAGATACGCAGTATTTT. It encodes CASSPPGLAVDTQYF. The chain uses TRBV11-3 and TRBJ2-3; 11 bases are shared with TRBD2. CDR1 SGHNT and CDR2 YENEEA come from the germline V gene. J gave up 5 bases and V 5 bases, and 6 bases lay outside the gene matches. The CDR3 is 15 residues long. The variable domain in full, completed from reference TRBV11-3 and TRBJ2-3, reads EAGVVQSPRYKIIEKKQPVAFWCNPISGHNTLYWYLQNLGQGPELLIRYENEEAVDDSQLPKDRFSAERLKGVDSTLKIQPAELGDSAVYLCASSPPGLAVDTQYFGPGTRLTVL.

The rearrangement joins TRBV2 to TRBJ2-5; D is unclear. Trimming took 3 bases from V and 5 from J, leaving 13 bases between them. CDR1 and CDR2 from the germline V gene are SNHLY and FYNNEI. The CDR3 sequence is 14 residues long. The CDR3 spells CASSEESSRETQYF. The CDR3 DNA reads TGTGCCAGCAGTGAGGAAAGTTCCAGGGAGACCCAGTACTTC.

This chain links TRBV27 with TRBJ1-2, with TRBD1 matching over 10 bases. The length of the CDR3 is 12 residues. After removal of 6 bases from V and 8 bases from J, the junction contained 3 bases not matched to a gene. Germline V gene sequence: CDR1 MNHEY, CDR2 SMNVEV (reference sequence). CDR3 nucleotide sequence: TGTGCCAGCAGCTTGACAGGGGGCGGCTACACCTTC. Protein product: CASSLTGGGYTF.

V and J are TRBV21-1 and TRBJ1-5; the table calls TRBD1, which could not be checked here. TRBV21-1 is marked as a pseudogene. This CDR3 spans 14 amino acids. CDR3 sequence (DNA): TGTGCCAGCGAACCAGGGGGCACGAATCAGCCCCAGCATTTT. Its translation is CASEPGGTNQPQHF.

This rearrangement joins TRBV27 to TRBJ1-2, with 8 bases lining up with TRBD1. This CDR3 is 15 amino acids long. J lost 6 bases, V lost 4 bases, and 10 bases had no gene match. Germline V gene sequence: CDR1 MNHEY, CDR2 SMNVEV (reference sequence). DNA for the CDR3: TGTGCCAGCAGTTCACTCACAGGGGGTACCGATGGCTACACCTTC. It codes for CASSSLTGGTDGYTF.

The chain recombines TRBV30 with TRBJ2-3; perhaps TRBD2 as D (7 bases). V lost 4 bases, J lost 1 base, and 15 bases lay in between. Germline V CDR1 and CDR2: GTSNPN, SVGIG (reference sequence). This CDR3 spans 15 amino acids. CDR3 region: CAWKRWEGGTDTQYF. The CDR3 coding sequence is TGTGCCTGGAAGAGGTGGGAGGGGGGCACAGATACGCAGTATTTT.

The V gene is TRBV12-5, the J gene TRBJ2-1; 7 bases match TRBD2. The germline CDR1 and CDR2 sequences are LGHNT and FRNRAP. The V gene end was trimmed by 1 base and the J gene end by 3 bases; junction bases not matched to a gene: 9. The CDR3 spans 17 residues. The CDR3 sequence is CASGLAHSGFIYNEQFF. CDR3 DNA: TGTGCTAGTGGTTTGGCCCATAGCGGGTTTATCTACAATGAGCAGTTCTTC.

The chain is built from TRBV6-2 or TRBV6-3 and TRBJ2-7; D gene unclear. There are 13 residues in the CDR3. From germline, CDR1 is MNHEY and CDR2 SVGEGT. V gave up 3 bases and J gave up 0 bases, with 6 bases separating them. The CDR3 reads CASSYFLSYEQYF. The CDR3 region has the DNA TGTGCCAGCAGTTATTTCCTCTCCTACGAGCAGTACTTC.

This clone was detected only a few times. The chain is built from TRBV13 and TRBJ1-4, with D unclear. Trimming took 0 bases from V and 3 from J, leaving 8 bases between them. The CDR3 is 15 residues long. Germline assignment: CDR1 PRHDT and CDR2 FYEKMQ (reference sequence). This chain's CDR3 is CASSLGQSPNEKLFF. In DNA form, the CDR3 reads TGTGCCAGCAGCTTAGGACAGTCCCCTAATGAAAAACTGTTTTTT.

This chain joins TRBV6-2 or TRBV6-3 and TRBJ2-5, with D uncertain. Germline-derived CDR1 and CDR2 are MNHEY and SVGEGT. Trimming pared 0 bases from V and 5 bases from J, leaving 7 bases between. There are 13 residues in the CDR3. In DNA form, the CDR3 reads TGTGCCAGCAGTTACTCGACTCGGGAGACCCAGTACTTC. Amino acids: CASSYSTRETQYF.

The chain combines TRBV3-1 (or the pseudogene TRBV3-2) with TRBJ2-7; D might be TRBD1 (6 bases). The CDR3 consists of 13 residues. In germline, CDR1 is LGHDT, CDR2 YNNKEL (reference sequence). Deletions cut 1 base from V and 5 bases from J, with 9 bases between. CDR3 sequence reads: CASSQARGDEQYF. The CDR3 DNA follows: TGTGCCAGCAGCCAAGCCAGGGGTGACGAGCAGTACTTC.

In its sample, this clone was seen once. The chain couples TRBV6-6 to TRBJ1-4, with 8 bases identical to TRBD1. The CDR3 consists of 16 residues. With V trimmed by 5 bases and J by 10 bases, 15 bases remained unmatched. Germline V gene data show CDR1 as MNHNY and CDR2 as SVGAGI (reference sequence). This chain's CDR3 is CASSRADRAHEGKLFF. Written as DNA, the CDR3 is TGTGCCAGCAGTCGCGCGGACAGGGCTCACGAAGGAAAACTGTTTTTT.

The rearrangement uses TRBV3-1 (or the pseudogene TRBV3-2) and TRBJ1-4; no clear D gene. The CDR3 covers 14 residues. Between the trimmed V and J ends, which lost 4 bases and 8 bases, there was a span of 14 bases. CDR1 and CDR2 from the germline V gene are LGHDT and YNNKEL (reference sequence). This chain's CDR3 is CASSPREPGEKLFF. The CDR3 DNA reads TGTGCCAGCAGCCCTCGAGAACCGGGGGAAAAACTGTTTTTT.